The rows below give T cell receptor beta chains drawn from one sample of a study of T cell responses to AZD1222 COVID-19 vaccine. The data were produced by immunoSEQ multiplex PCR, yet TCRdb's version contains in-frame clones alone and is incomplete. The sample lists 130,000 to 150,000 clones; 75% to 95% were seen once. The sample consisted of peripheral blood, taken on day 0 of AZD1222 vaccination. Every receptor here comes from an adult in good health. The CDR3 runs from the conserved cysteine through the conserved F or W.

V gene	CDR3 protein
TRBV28	CASNRQGLGNTIYF
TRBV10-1	CASSEWGAGASGGRDTQYF
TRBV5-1	CASSLAGDTQYF
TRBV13	CASSPRGGTSEYEQYF
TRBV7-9	CASSLALAGMYNEQFF
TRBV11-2	CASSLVWSAGTEAFF
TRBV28	CASSFSWLAGGHSSYNEQFF
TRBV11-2	CASSLIDDNNEQFF
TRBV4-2	CASSQDKDRIAYEQYF
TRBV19	CASGLAGTYEQYF
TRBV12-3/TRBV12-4	CASSPELNTEAFF
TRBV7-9	CASSLLSGNSYEQYF
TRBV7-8	CASSPGQGFYNSPLHF
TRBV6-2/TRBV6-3	CASSYYGTANSPLHF
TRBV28	CASSFPLLAGYNEQFF
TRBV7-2	CASRAGTTGSPLHF
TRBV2	CASKGRAGGYTF
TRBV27	CASSLLQGAGTEAFF
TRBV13	CASSRTANYGYTF
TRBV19	CATSYGGTGGYQPQHF
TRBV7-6	CASSLAYKGDFGANVLTF
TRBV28	CASSFQGGEAFF
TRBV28	CASSQAPRAFF
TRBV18	CASSPSGSHGNEQFF
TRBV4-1	CASSQEGSKQYF
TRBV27	CASRRIGSPLHF
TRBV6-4	CASSPTTQGSDTQYF
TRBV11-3	CASSLGPGRVYTF
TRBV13	CASSFRTGAWAFF
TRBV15	CATSRGGSGGKTQYF
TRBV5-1	CASSLAEQGAVAGYTF
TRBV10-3	CAISEPRNTEAFF
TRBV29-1	CSTQTGGAGTEAFF
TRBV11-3	CASRPGNNEKLFF
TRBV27	CASRYGPNQPQHF
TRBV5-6	CASSWGRFGNTEAFF
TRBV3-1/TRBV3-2	CASSHDGLANYGYTF
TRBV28	CASRTPDRGRSGYTF
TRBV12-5	CASGPLAGGPQEQFF
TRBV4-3	CASSQTGTDTQYF
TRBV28	CATQAQGTYGYTF
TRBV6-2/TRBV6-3	CASSYRVTDGYTF
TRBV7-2	CASSSGQGDGEQYF
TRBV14	CASSQAISYNEQFF
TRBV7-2	CASSLTGVWNSPLHF
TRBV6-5	CASLFNRDTEAFF
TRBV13	CASSPRGDSRADTQYF
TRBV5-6	CASSGDSYEAFF
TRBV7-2	CASSPRGGSTAGNTIYF
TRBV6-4	CASGRGLAGVGEQYF
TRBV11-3	CASSWGQRGVEKLFF
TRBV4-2	CASSQAGANSGNTIYF
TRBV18	CASSPGPTDTQYF
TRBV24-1	CATSQPGQVGAFF